This T cell receptor (beta chain) was recorded in a study of CD8 T cells in Susac syndrome (dated by TCRdb to about 2019). For context, the study as a whole: Whether CD8+ T cell activation and differentiation in Susac syndrome was antigen driven was tested using repertoire sequencing. CD8+ T cell repertoire clonality was compared between more than ten healthy donors, approximately 14 Susac syndrome patients and 15 multiple sclerosis patients. Summary of the overall study and its limitations: The study acknowledged that relatively few individuals were included in the TCR sequencing and HLA analysis.

RNA was extracted using the RNeasy kit, and roughly 0.5 to 1 ug of the RNA was reverse transcribed with random hexamers. The immunoSEQ multiplex PCR assay, covering 54 Vbeta and 13 Jbeta segments, was used to amplify TCR beta CDR3 regions. Bias from PCR amplification was corrected by using a synthetic template baseline for primer optimization and for computational correction. The authors' analysis ran thus. Reads were assigned to V, D and J genes according to IMGT and analyzed in immunoSEQ Analyzer, with only productive sequences retained. To calculate clonality, Shannon entropy was normalized by log2 of the number of productive unique sequences and then subtracted from one. For each patient and control, public and private clones were evaluated among the 100 most prevalent clones. Clones were defined as Susac-specific when absent from the healthy and MS cohorts, from some 1,100 published viral clones and from other ImmuneACCESS disease sequences. TCRdb handled the public reads itself, with Q25 trimming in fastp and clone calling in MiXCR, and kept productive beta chains. Each entry merges the rows of one CDR3 protein and shows their most common DNA and genes. These V and J calls originate from TCRdb's pipeline instead of the authors' own analysis. The sample contains about 430,000 distinct CDR3 sequences, more than 80% of them found a single time. The top ten clonotypes cover 0.09% to 0.15% of the sample.

High-throughput TCR beta sequencing profiled peripheral blood CD8+ and CD4+ T cells from healthy donors, Susac syndrome patients and multiple sclerosis patients. Multiple sclerosis controls were treatment-naive patients with stable or active relapsing-remitting disease fulfilling revised McDonald criteria. Bulk CD8+ and CD4+ T cells were purified by magnetic negative isolation, whereas CD8+ TEMRA cells were enriched by FACS. Blood was drawn into EDTA tubes, processed within 24 hours, and PBMCs were isolated by density gradient centrifugation. PBMCs intended for TCR sequencing were cryopreserved in liquid nitrogen and thawed later in a water bath at 37 degrees C. The sorted or isolated CD4+, CD8+ and CD8+ TEMRA cells had a purity of 90% or higher. A single count supports this clonotype. The antigen this receptor binds is unknown. One base away there is no much larger clone; base qualities are not given. Weak support is all one read offers.

The TCR originated in a human donor with multiple sclerosis. Source material: CD8+ T cells from PBMCs.

Here is the DNA: TGTGCCGCCAGCAGCGGTAGGGAGGGGAGAGAAGAAGCTTTCTTT. This is translated as CAASSGREGREEAFF. This sequence uses TRBV7-9 and TRBJ1-1; a weak D assignment points to TRBD1 (5 bases agree). Trimming at the junction amounts to 11 bases on V and 8 bases on J, and the germline ends lie 27 bases apart. The CDR3 starts with the cysteine, ends with the phenylalanine, and has 15 residues. The CDR3 DNA has 45 bases and is translated from base 1. CDR1 and CDR2 were assigned from the germline V gene (reference sequence) as SEHNR and FQNEAQ.